This T cell receptor (beta chain) was observed in a study of cytomegalovirus exposure and HLA in healthy donors (dated by TCRdb to about 2017). Background for the entire study: According to an earlier analysis of around 600 of the donors, about 179 million T cells yielded 100 million or so unique TCR beta sequences and approximately 300 Gb of sequence data. Roughly 300 gigabases of sequencing data and approximately 85 million unique TCR sequences were included in an early release covering roughly 600 HLA-typed donors. Of the 350 to 450 genotyped donors, around 81% fell in the genetic ancestry cluster associated with self-reported Caucasian donors. The aim of the study was to test whether cataloging public T cell receptors could identify signatures of past pathogen exposure. The study profiled the T cell repertoires of approximately 700 subjects by immunosequencing and related them to cytomegalovirus serostatus. Besides the first cohort of approximately 710 subjects, a separate validation cohort made up of over a hundred different subjects was used. The study combined high-throughput TCR immunosequencing, statistical association of individual TCRs with disease status, and machine learning to predict cytomegalovirus infection status. A later analysis re-analyzed previously published TCR beta repertoires from approximately 700 donors and added high-resolution HLA genotyping to study TCR occurrence patterns. In the later analysis, no new phenotypic data were used to find candidate immune exposures; instead, reliance was placed on TCR beta sequences and their occurrence across donors. An earlier analysis of several hundred of the donors used high-throughput TCR beta sequencing to judge whether each TCR beta V gene segment behaved as functional or pseudogenic. Donor age, sex, ethnicity and CMV serostatus were collected together with the repertoire data. A later genetic analysis used genome-wide SNP genotypes for about 55% of the 666 donors, treating that subset as a discovery cohort. Every repertoire in the discovery cohort had been generated on one and the same sequencing platform. Class I and class II HLA loci were covered by the typing at four-digit resolution. The number of donors typed differed by locus, with about 629-640 for A, B, C, DRB1 and DQB1, more than 500 for DQA1, about 610 for DPA1, and 472 for DPB1. Roughly five DR-DQ haplotypes were handled as single units for association and clustering, since linkage in the cohort was strong. Among around 400 genotyped donors of the cohort, an average of around 240,000 unique TCR beta nucleotide sequences was sequenced per donor, of which 15% to 20% were non-productive.

On the study overall, not on this receptor specifically: A later genetic analysis reported fewer N-insertions in productive TCRs among donors in an Asian-associated ancestry cluster than the approximately 670-donor mean. Immune exposure information for the cohort was limited to CMV serostatus. A later analysis associated some 17,000 TCR beta sequences with specific HLA alleles at a false discovery rate of 0.05. Correlated functional status among segregating V segments might reflect linkage disequilibrium, but an unknown experimental factor could not be ruled out. The classifier was reported to diagnose cytomegalovirus status with high specificity and sensitivity in both the original cohort and the validation cohort. The presence/absence analyses assumed that sequencing depth was roughly uniform across donors, and that assumption may not be true. In vitro tests confirmed that a few of the cytomegalovirus-associated TCR beta chains recognize cytomegalovirus antigens. The earlier analysis of fewer than 750 of the donors excluded some 15 rarely observed V segments, including chromosome 9 orphons, because counts were too low. A later genetic analysis associated a missense DCLRE1C variant with V-gene and J-gene trimming of TCR beta chains, and an independent cohort replicated the association. In a later analysis, TCR association rates were found to vary across HLA loci, with the most associated TCRs seen for DRB1 alleles and the fewest for HLA-C alleles. Some IMGT-functional V segments, including TRBV6-2 and TRBV6-3, could not be told apart with the 87-base-pair reads, so those segments were excluded. In a later analysis, several top co-occurrence clusters were reported to appear linked to parvovirus B19, influenza, CMV and Epstein-Barr virus. Because some donors lacked HLA typing at each locus, the association tests relied only on the typed subset. The authors suggested that the approach could potentially be generalized to other disease states and immunological phenotypes. Most TCR sequences were seen in very few donors, while some public TCRs were found in many individuals. A further reported finding was that TCR beta sequences accurately predicted the HLA-A and HLA-B alleles for most subjects in the first cohort. In a later analysis, HLA-associated TCR beta chains showed more clonal expansion and lower generation probabilities than non-associated chains that were equally common. Strong co-occurrence of HLA alleles, especially DR and DQ, made assigning TCR associations to individual alleles difficult. In an earlier analysis of about 540 of the donors, most TCR beta V segments were observed in productive rearrangements about 87% or about 30% of the time, broadly matching IMGT annotations. A group of highly shared sequence variants was considered likely to be a technical artifact of the sequencing pipeline. The study listed 164 TCR beta chains as associated with cytomegalovirus. Only TCR beta chains were sequenced in this cohort, and the absence of alpha or paired-chain data limited detectable features. In a later analysis, most CMV-associated TCR beta chains were found to appear HLA-restricted, with HLA associations seemingly driven largely by CMV exposure.

In total, just over 650 healthy bone marrow donors made up the cohort. All cohort members were sampled while nominally healthy, although unrecorded immune exposures were likely present. CMV serostatus was positive for approximately 300 and negative for about half of the roughly 670 cohort members, and was not recorded for this donor. Each donor provided a peripheral blood sample, and peripheral blood mononuclear cells were used for TCR beta sequencing. Genomic DNA extraction from the blood cell samples was performed with the Qiagen DNeasy Blood Extraction Kit. Concerning this clone: It has no known antigen specificity. Base qualities are not at hand, and no much larger clone is one base apart.

Preparation of the library involved the immunoSEQ multiplex PCR assay. A mixture of 60 forward primers for TCR Vbeta segments and 13 reverse primers for TCR Jbeta segments was used in the multiplex PCR. Amplification of the CDR3 region of rearranged TCR beta genes was performed with a multiplex PCR assay on genomic DNA. The Illumina HiSeq System was used to sequence the amplified TCR beta libraries as 87-base-pair reads. The original pipeline was this. A later analysis tallied roughly 80 million unique TCR beta chains across the 610 or so repertoires, and some 12 million of those chains were shared by two or more donors. Raw reads were error-corrected and collapsed into unique sequences by a nearest-neighbor algorithm in which closely related sequences were merged to remove PCR and sequencing errors. To assign V, D and J gene segments, CDR3 sequences were aligned to IMGT reference sequences. For a sequence to be retained, a match of at least six nucleotides was required to both a V gene segment and a J gene segment. A rearrangement was called productive if the CDR3 had no stop codons and remained in frame with V and J, and every other rearrangement was called non-productive. Following IMGT convention, CDR3 was defined as the stretch from the second conserved V-encoded cysteine up to the conserved J-encoded phenylalanine. The earlier analysis of about 610 of the donors excluded sequences that lacked an unambiguous match to a single V gene segment. In an earlier analysis of some 590 of the donors, V segments were called functional above 56.7% productive rearrangements and were called segregating when the between-donor standard deviation exceeded 5%. A statistical classification framework was built to diagnose cytomegalovirus status from the catalog of TCR beta chain sequences. In a later analysis, TCR nucleotide sequences were compared against IMGT/GENE-DB human TR gene sequences so that V and J genes could be assigned. The TCRdist pipeline was used in a later analysis to assign CDR3 sequences and most-parsimonious VDJ recombination scenarios. In a later analysis, each TCR beta chain was defined by its CDR3 amino acid sequence together with its V-gene family, and reads without a unique V-gene family were excluded. As a way to deal with suspected cross-contamination and a sequencing artifact, a later analysis dropped 640 or so nucleotide sequences that were highly shared and had low generation probability. A later analysis calculated a clonal expansion index for each public chain from normalized within-repertoire ranks of inferred template counts. Generation probabilities in a later analysis came from a VDJ recombination model fitted to out-of-frame rearrangements, and those results were checked against IGoR. In a later analysis, hypergeometric tests were used to score TCR-TCR, TCR-HLA and TCR-CMV co-occurrence, with a repertoire-size bias correction applied to TCR pairs. A later analysis estimated false discovery rates by permuting HLA or CMV assignments 20 times. A later analysis grouped co-occurring TCRs with DBSCAN, adding TCRdist sequence similarity when clustering within HLA-allele-positive subsets. For co-occurrence clustering, repertoires with fewer than 30,000 or more than 120,000 public chains were excluded, along with four or five repertoires with anomalous nucleotide sharing. TCRdb's version of the immuneACCESS table is confined to in-frame rearrangements and falls short of the full clone set. An unresolved V gene accounts for under half of the shortfall where checked; the remainder is of unknown origin. The DNA gave D and trimming, while V, J and clone size come from that table. The sample table holds 95,000 to 150,000 clones, of which 65% to 80% were seen once. The ten largest clonotypes hold less than 4% of the sample.

The CDR3 covers 15 residues, taking in both the cysteine and the phenylalanine. The CDR3 DNA has 45 bases and is translated from base 1. CDR1 and CDR2 were assigned from the germline V gene as SGHAT and FQNNGV. Germline trimming amounts to 1 base on V and 5 bases on J, with 2 as the count of junction bases outside the gene matches. This TCR derives from a human donor in good health. Material for sequencing was PBMCs. The sequence joins TRBV11-2 to TRBJ2-7; the central 13 bases match TRBD2. Here is the DNA: TGTGCCAGCAGCTTAGGGACTAGCGGGAGTAACGAGCAGTACTTC. This codes for CASSLGTSGSNEQYF.